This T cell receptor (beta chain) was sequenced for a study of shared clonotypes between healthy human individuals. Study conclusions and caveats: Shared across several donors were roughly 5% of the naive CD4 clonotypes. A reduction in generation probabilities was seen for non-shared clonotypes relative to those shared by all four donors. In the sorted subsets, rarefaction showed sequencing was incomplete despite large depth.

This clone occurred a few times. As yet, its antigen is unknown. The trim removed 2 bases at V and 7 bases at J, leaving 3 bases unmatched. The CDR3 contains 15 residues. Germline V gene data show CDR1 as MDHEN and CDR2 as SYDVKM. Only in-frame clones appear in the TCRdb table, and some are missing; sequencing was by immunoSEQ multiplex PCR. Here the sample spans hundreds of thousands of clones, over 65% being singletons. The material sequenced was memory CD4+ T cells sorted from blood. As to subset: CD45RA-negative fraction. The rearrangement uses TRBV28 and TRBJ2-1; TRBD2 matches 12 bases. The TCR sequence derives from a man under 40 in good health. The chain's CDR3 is CASSLLAGGRNEQFF. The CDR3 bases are TGTGCCAGCAGTTTACTAGCGGGAGGGCGAAATGAGCAGTTCTTC.